This T cell receptor (beta chain) was identified during a study of T-cell reconstitution after alpha-beta-depleted transplantation in children. The TCRbeta library incorporated unique molecular identifiers. TCRdb itself ran the PCR reads through MiXCR, one entry per CDR3 protein. The data hold 20,000 to 25,000 distinct CDR3 sequences, with 11% observed a single time. The V segment lost 7 bases and the J segment 1 base; nucleotides outside the gene matches: 15. The CDR3 is 18 residues long. Germline-derived CDR1 and CDR2 are LNHDA and SQIVND (reference sequence). This clonotype was seen ten or more times.

The receptor was isolated from a human donor who donated a stem cell graft to a child with chronic granulomatous disease. The starting material was PBMCs from the stem cell graft donor, obtained from the stem cell graft. The rearrangement links TRBV19 to TRBJ1-1; 10 bases map to TRBD1. The CDR3 loop is CASTELTRDRGQNTEAFF. Written as DNA, the CDR3 is TGTGCCAGTACCGAACTGACGCGGGACAGGGGACAGAACACTGAAGCTTTCTTT.